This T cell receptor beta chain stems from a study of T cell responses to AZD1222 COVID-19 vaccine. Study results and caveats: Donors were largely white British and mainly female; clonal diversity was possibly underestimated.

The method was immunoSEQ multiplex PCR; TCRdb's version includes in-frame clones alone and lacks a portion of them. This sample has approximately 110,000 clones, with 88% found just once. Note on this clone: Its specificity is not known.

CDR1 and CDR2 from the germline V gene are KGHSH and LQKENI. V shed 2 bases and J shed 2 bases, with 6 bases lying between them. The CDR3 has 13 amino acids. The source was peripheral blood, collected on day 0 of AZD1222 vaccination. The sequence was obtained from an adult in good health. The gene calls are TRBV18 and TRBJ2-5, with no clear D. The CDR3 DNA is TGTGCCAGCTCACCAGACTTACAAGAGACCCAGTACTTC. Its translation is CASSPDLQETQYF.